Below, 18 T cell receptor beta chains from the same sample are listed, as sequenced in a study of control samples from healthy donors and cancer patients. The table came from immunoSEQ multiplex PCR; TCRdb's copy has only in-frame clones and leaves some out. The data show 70,000 to 100,000 clones, with 80% to 90% seen just once and under 2.5% held by the top ten. What was sequenced was PBMCs. The source is a woman aged 55-70 years with head and neck cancer.

The chain carries TRBV6-4 and TRBJ2-1; D possibly corresponds to TRBD2 (6 bases). This CDR3 has 15 amino acids. Germline V CDR1 and CDR2: MRHNA, SNTAGT. Trimming took 6 bases from V and 6 from J, leaving 18 bases between them. The CDR3 loop reads CASRKLAQSVNEQFF. As DNA, the CDR3 is TGTGCCAGCAGGAAACTAGCTCAATCGGTCAATGAGCAGTTCTTC.

This rearrangement joins TRBV11-2 to TRBJ1-2; no firm D call. Trimming cost V 0 bases and J 5 bases, with 16 bases left between them. Germline values: CDR1 SGHAT, CDR2 FQNNGV. The CDR3 contains 16 residues. The CDR3 DNA reads TGTGCCAGCAGCTTAGATAAAATCTGGAGGAATTATGGCTACACCTTC. The encoded protein is CASSLDKIWRNYGYTF.

This chain links TRBV7-2 with TRBJ2-7; D is possibly TRBD1 or TRBD2 (6 bases each). V was trimmed by 1 base and J by 1 base, leaving 11 bases between them. Looked up from germline, CDR1 is SGHTA and CDR2 is FQGNSA. The CDR3 has 15 residues. The CDR3 region has the DNA TGTGCCAGCAGCTTAGGGGGGGCGACGTCCTACGAGCAGTACTTC. This encodes CASSLGGATSYEQYF.

The chain carries TRBV19 and TRBJ2-5, with 7 nucleotides matching TRBD1. CDR3 length: 15 amino acids. V lost 6 bases and J lost 2; bases outside the gene matches: 9. Germline V gives CDR1 LNHDA, CDR2 SQIVND (reference sequence). CDR3 in amino acids: CASSPPGTVQETQYF. In DNA form, the CDR3 reads TGTGCCAGTAGCCCCCCCGGGACAGTACAAGAGACCCAGTACTTC.

The V call is TRBV7-2, the J call TRBJ2-5; D is unclear. The CDR3 extends over 14 amino acids. The V gene lost 6 bases and the J gene lost 5 bases, with 16 bases spanning the gap. Germline V gene data show CDR1 as SGHTA and CDR2 as FQGNSA. DNA of the CDR3: TGTGCCAGCAGAGAGATGGTGACTGCTGAGACCCAGTACTTC. Translation gives CASREMVTAETQYF.

Details on this clone: One end of the junction is discordant with germline, which a read error may explain. The sample carries other DNA sequences with the same CDR3. The chain couples TRBV18 to TRBJ1-2, with unresolved D. Germline CDR1 is KGHSH and CDR2 is LQKENI. The CDR3 extends over 13 amino acids. CDR3 nucleotides: TGCGCCAGCTCACCGCCGTCCGGTTATGGCTACACCTTC. This sequence encodes CASSPPSGYGYTF.

This chain uses TRBV20-1 with TRBJ1-2; TRBD1 agrees at 9 bases. CDR1 DFQATT and CDR2 SNEGSKA come from the germline V gene (reference sequence). Unmatched junction bases numbered 10, after V lost 6 bases and J lost 14 bases. This CDR3 is built from 11 residues. The CDR3: CSATGTGYVTF. The CDR3 DNA reads as TGCAGTGCGACCGGGACAGGGTACGTTACCTTC.

The chain couples TRBV18 to TRBJ1-1; D is unresolved. Trimming took 3 bases from V and 8 from J, leaving 10 bases between them. The CDR3 is 12 residues long. Germline V gene data show CDR1 as KGHSH and CDR2 as LQKENI. The CDR3 here is CASSPGEGEAFF. As DNA, the CDR3 is TGTGCCAGCTCACCTGGCGAGGGAGAAGCTTTCTTT.

The rearrangement links TRBV5-1 to TRBJ2-7; D may be TRBD1 (6 bases). From germline, CDR1 is SGHRS and CDR2 YFSETQ. The CDR3 consists of 15 residues. Between the trimmed V and J ends, which lost 4 bases and 2 bases, there was a span of 16 bases. The CDR3 region has the DNA TGCGCCAGCAGCCTAAATACAGGGACGGCCTACGAGCAGTACTTC. Its translation: CASSLNTGTAYEQYF.

The chain carries TRBV24-1 and TRBJ2-3, with a tentative D call TRBD2 (6 bases). Germline values: CDR1 KGHDR, CDR2 SFDVKD. CDR3 length equals 17 residues. The germline V and J ends were trimmed by 0 bases and 2 bases, with 14 bases remaining between them. The CDR3 loop is CATSDLAFGGDTDTQYF. CDR3 in DNA: TGTGCCACCAGTGATTTGGCCTTCGGGGGAGACACAGATACGCAGTATTTT.

The genes are TRBV30 and TRBJ2-1; 7 bases agree with TRBD2. This CDR3 region has 14 residues. Germline CDR1 GTSNPN, CDR2 SVGIG (reference sequence). V was pared by 3 bases and J by 3 bases, with 5 bases of the junction left unmatched. The CDR3 nucleotides are TGTGCCTGGAGGACTAGCCCCGACTACAATGAGCAGTTCTTC. This gives the protein CAWRTSPDYNEQFF.

This chain links TRBV2 with TRBJ2-7; D is unclear. CDR1 is SNHLY, CDR2 FYNNEI, per germline. The V end was cut by 6 bases, the J end by 0 bases, with 12 bases between. This CDR3 is built from 14 residues. CDR3 region: CASRNDKYSYEQYF. DNA of the CDR3: TGTGCCAGCAGGAATGACAAATACTCCTACGAGCAGTACTTC.

This chain connects TRBV12-3 or TRBV12-4 to TRBJ2-1; D might be TRBD2 (5 bases). V was clipped by 2 bases and J by 12 bases, with 14 bases between them. The CDR3 spans 13 residues. The CDR3 sequence: CASSLNTRGWQFF. The DNA for the CDR3 is TGTGCCAGCAGTTTAAACACCCGAGGGTGGCAGTTCTTC.

The rearrangement joins TRBV6-5 to TRBJ2-7, with 8 bases aligning to TRBD1. The CDR3 has 16 amino acids. Per germline, CDR1 MNHEY and CDR2 SVGAGI. With V trimmed by 2 bases and J by 4 bases, 10 bases remained unmatched. The CDR3 DNA reads TGTGCCAGCAGTTACACCGGGACAGGCCTTTTATACGAGCAGTACTTC. Its protein product is CASSYTGTGLLYEQYF.

This clone was picked up many times. V and J are TRBV6-5 and TRBJ1-2; no reliable D call. Germline CDR1 and CDR2: MNHEY and SVGAGI. Deletions cut 3 bases from V and 7 bases from J, with 12 bases between. The CDR3 contains 13 residues. DNA of the CDR3: TGTGCCAGCAGTTATTCCAACGAGGCTGGCTACACCTTC. Translated, it gives CASSYSNEAGYTF.

The V gene is TRBV5-1, the J gene TRBJ2-2, with 8 bases fitting TRBD1. Germline V gene data show CDR1 as SGHRS and CDR2 as YFSETQ. The V and J ends lost 4 bases and 6 bases, in that order; junction bases with no gene match: 8. The CDR3 sequence is 15 residues long. CDR3 residues: CASSLTGERAGELFF. CDR3 nucleotide sequence: TGCGCCAGCAGCCTGACAGGGGAGAGGGCCGGGGAGCTGTTTTTT.

The rearrangement uses TRBV3-1 (or the pseudogene TRBV3-2) and TRBJ2-3, with 8 bases identical to TRBD2. The CDR3 loop spans 17 amino acids. The V segment lost 0 bases and the J segment 0 bases; nucleotides outside the gene matches: 5. Germline loops: CDR1 LGHDT, CDR2 YNNKEL (reference sequence). The CDR3 is CASSQDPAGGSTDTQYF. The CDR3 DNA reads as TGTGCCAGCAGCCAAGATCCCGCGGGAGGCAGCACAGATACGCAGTATTTT.

This clone was seen only once. The chain employs TRBV5-1 and TRBJ2-1; 9 nucleotides match TRBD2. This CDR3 is 15 amino acids long. The V gene's germline CDR1 is SGHRS and CDR2 YFSETQ. V shed 4 bases and J 2 bases; nucleotides not matched to a gene: 4. The chain's CDR3 is CASSATSGTYNEQFF. DNA for the CDR3: TGCGCCAGCAGCGCGACTAGCGGAACCTACAATGAGCAGTTCTTC.